The 19 T cell receptor beta chains below all came from one sample that was sequenced in a study of cytomegalovirus exposure and HLA in healthy donors. Clones were sequenced by immunoSEQ multiplex PCR, and TCRdb holds only the in-frame ones, with some missing. The table shows hundreds of thousands of clones, with 86% occurring only once. Source material: PBMCs. All receptors come from a woman under 30 in good health and CMV-seronegative.

This chain connects TRBV5-1 to TRBJ2-3; perhaps TRBD2 as D (5 bases). V lost 1 base to trimming and J lost 4 bases, with 13 bases between them. Germline V gene data show CDR1 as SGHRS and CDR2 as YFSETQ. CDR3 size: 15 residues. The CDR3 DNA is TGCGCCAGCAGCTTGACTTTTGGGAGTGCAGATACGCAGTATTTT. This sequence encodes CASSLTFGSADTQYF.

The gene calls are TRBV2 and TRBJ2-7; tentatively, D is TRBD2 (6 bases). Trimming removed 10 bases at V and 0 bases at J, with 16 bases between. The V gene's germline CDR1 is SNHLY and CDR2 FYNNEI. This CDR3 region has 14 residues. Written as DNA, the CDR3 is TGTGCCACCTTACCGGGACTGACCTCCTACGAGCAGTACTTC. This codes for CATLPGLTSYEQYF.

This clone came up a few times. The V call is TRBV2, the J call TRBJ1-2, with 9 nucleotides matching TRBD1. In germline, CDR1 is SNHLY, CDR2 FYNNEI. J was trimmed by 4 bases and V by 5 bases; bases with no gene match: 5. The CDR3 runs to 14 residues. The CDR3, as DNA: TGTGCCAGCAGTCAGGACAGGGGAGTCTATGGCTACACCTTC. The encoded protein is CASSQDRGVYGYTF.

This chain joins TRBV29-1 and TRBJ2-7, with 9 positions matching TRBD1. V was pared by 7 bases and J by 3 bases, with 10 bases of the junction left unmatched. Germline V gene sequence: CDR1 SQVTM, CDR2 ANQGSEA. The CDR3 covers 14 residues. The CDR3 sequence is CSAELTGGGYEQYF. As DNA, the CDR3 is TGCAGCGCCGAACTAACAGGGGGCGGCTACGAGCAGTACTTC.

V is TRBV6-1 and J is TRBJ2-6, with D tentatively TRBD1 (5 bases). The CDR3 runs 14 residues. CDR1 is MNHNS, CDR2 SASEGT, per germline. V lost 5 bases and J lost 2, with 7 bases in between. The CDR3 is CASSRGPGANVLTF. The CDR3 DNA reads as TGTGCCAGCAGTAGGGGCCCTGGGGCCAACGTCCTGACTTTC.

The chain is built from TRBV2 and TRBJ1-6, with 9 bases matching TRBD1. The CDR3 extends over 19 amino acids. Germline V CDR1 and CDR2: SNHLY, FYNNEI. With V trimmed by 6 bases and J by 0 bases, 12 bases remained unmatched. The CDR3 is CASSWDRDVSSSYNSPLHF. The CDR3 region has the DNA TGTGCCAGCAGCTGGGACAGGGACGTATCGAGCTCCTATAATTCACCCCTCCACTTT.

The chain uses TRBV2 and TRBJ2-5, with 8 positions matching TRBD1. V lost 4 bases and J lost 1; bases outside the gene matches: 8. This CDR3 has 16 amino acids. Germline values: CDR1 SNHLY, CDR2 FYNNEI. The chain's CDR3 is CASSAGQGAPQETQYF. CDR3 in DNA: TGTGCCAGCAGTGCGGGGCAGGGGGCACCCCAAGAGACCCAGTACTTC.

V gene TRBV5-4 combines with J gene TRBJ1-2; 7 nucleotides agree with TRBD1. This CDR3 has 16 residues. V gave up 1 base and J gave up 7 bases; unmatched junction bases: 13. CDR1 and CDR2 from the germline V gene are SGHNT and YYREEE (reference sequence). CDR3 loop: CASSLKTGLERGGYTF. CDR3 nucleotide sequence: TGTGCCAGCAGCTTGAAGACAGGGCTCGAAAGGGGTGGCTACACCTTC. Drawing the rest from reference TRBV5-4 and TRBJ1-2, the complete variable domain is ETGVTQSPTHLIKTRGQQVTLRCSSQSGHNTVSWYQQALGQGPQFIFQYYREEENGRGNFPPRFSGLQFPNYSSELNVNALELDDSALYLCASSLKTGLERGGYTFGSGTRLTVV.

The V gene is TRBV27, the J gene TRBJ2-7; TRBD2 aligns across 10 bases. The trim removed 6 bases at V and 3 bases at J, leaving 8 bases unmatched. Germline CDR1 is MNHEY and CDR2 is SMNVEV (reference sequence). The CDR3 consists of 15 residues. The CDR3 loop is CASRITTSGRYEQYF. The CDR3 bases are TGTGCCAGCAGGATCACGACTAGCGGGCGCTACGAGCAGTACTTC.

V usage is TRBV2 and J usage is TRBJ2-7, with TRBD1 matching over 7 bases. Losses at the gene ends were 6 bases for V and 0 bases for J; bases not matched to a gene: 2. Germline V gives CDR1 SNHLY, CDR2 FYNNEI. This CDR3 has 13 amino acids. The CDR3 DNA follows: TGTGCCAGCAGCGGGACAGACTCCTACGAGCAGTACTTC. This codes for CASSGTDSYEQYF.

The V and J genes are TRBV6-6 and TRBJ1-1; the D gene is possibly TRBD1 (5 bases). The V gene lost 6 bases and the J gene lost 1 base, with 9 bases spanning the gap. The CDR3 runs to 13 residues. Germline lookup yields CDR1 MNHNY and CDR2 SVGAGI (reference sequence). The CDR3: CASRVGGNTEAFF. Written as DNA, the CDR3 is TGTGCCAGCAGGGTGGGGGGGAACACTGAAGCTTTCTTT.

This sequence joins TRBV7-9 and TRBJ1-3; D gene ambiguous. Germline values: CDR1 SEHNR, CDR2 FQNEAQ (reference sequence). The CDR3 has 13 residues. The V gene lost 4 bases and the J gene lost 4 bases, with 8 bases spanning the gap. This CDR3 is CASSSGVGNTIYF. The CDR3 DNA reads as TGTGCCAGCAGCTCAGGCGTGGGAAACACCATATATTTT. Based on the CDR3 plus reference TRBV7-9 and TRBJ1-3, the full variable domain is DTGVSQNPRHKITKRGQNVTFRCDPISEHNRLYWYRQTLGQGPEFLTYFQNEAQLEKSRLLSDRFSAERPKGSFSTLEIQRTEQGDSAMYLCASSSGVGNTIYFGEGSWLTVV.

The J gene is TRBJ2-2, the V gene TRBV5-4; D perhaps matches TRBD1 (5 bases). Trimming stripped 3 bases from V and 6 bases from J, with 15 bases between. The germline V gene encodes CDR1 SGHNT and CDR2 YYREEE (reference sequence). The CDR3 runs 15 residues. In nucleotides, the CDR3 is TGTGCCAGCAGCTCGACACCTCAGGGTCCCGGGGAGCTGTTTTTT. It specifies CASSSTPQGPGELFF.

V is TRBV5-4 and J is TRBJ2-2, with D maybe TRBD1 (8 bases). CDR3 length: 15 residues. With 4 bases removed from V and 7 bases from J, the gap between germline ends came to 17 bases. The germline V gene encodes CDR1 SGHNT and CDR2 YYREEE (reference sequence). The CDR3 DNA reads as TGTGCCAGCAGCCCGCAACAGGGGGGGAGCGGGGAGCTGTTTTTT. Protein sequence: CASSPQQGGSGELFF.

CDR3 coding DNA: TGTGCCAGCACCCCCGTGGCGGGACACAATGAGCAGTTCTTC. This codes for CASTPVAGHNEQFF. The chain is built from TRBV7-8 and TRBJ2-1, with a possible D match to TRBD2 (6 bases). Trimming took 7 bases from V and 5 from J, leaving 15 bases between them. Per germline, CDR1 SGHVS and CDR2 FQNEAQ. The CDR3 has 14 amino acids.

The V gene is TRBV2, the J gene TRBJ2-3, with TRBD1 identical over 8 bases. The J segment lost 5 bases and the V segment lost 6 bases, leaving 16 bases of the junction unmatched. Germline CDR1 and CDR2: SNHLY and FYNNEI. CDR3 length: 17 residues. CDR3 in DNA: TGTGCCAGCAGGGACGGTGACAGGGGTTGGGAAAAAGATACGCAGTATTTT. Its translation is CASRDGDRGWEKDTQYF.

The chain couples TRBV6-4 to TRBJ2-2; 7 nucleotides agree with TRBD2. CDR1 and CDR2 (germline): MRHNA, SNTAGT. This CDR3 comprises 15 residues. V shed 0 bases and J 8 bases; nucleotides not matched to a gene: 6. CDR3: CASSDSGLDSGELFF. The CDR3 DNA follows: TGTGCCAGCAGTGACTCAGGACTAGACTCGGGGGAGCTGTTTTTT.

The chain combines TRBV28 with TRBJ2-5; possibly TRBD1 for D (6 bases). The germline CDR1 and CDR2 sequences are MDHEN and SYDVKM. V gave up 4 bases and J gave up 1 base, with 13 bases separating them. The CDR3 loop spans 15 amino acids. The CDR3 here is CASSSAQDSQETQYF. CDR3 nucleotides: TGTGCCAGCAGTTCTGCCCAGGACAGCCAAGAGACCCAGTACTTC.

The V and J genes are TRBV4-1 and TRBJ1-5; tentatively, D is TRBD1 (6 bases). The V gene lost 0 bases and the J gene lost 0 bases, with 9 bases spanning the gap. CDR1 and CDR2 (germline): MGHRA, YSYEKL. The CDR3 is 16 residues long. CDR3 nucleotides: TGCGCCAGCAGCCAAGAATGGGGACATAGCAATCAGCCCCAGCATTTT. It is translated as CASSQEWGHSNQPQHF.